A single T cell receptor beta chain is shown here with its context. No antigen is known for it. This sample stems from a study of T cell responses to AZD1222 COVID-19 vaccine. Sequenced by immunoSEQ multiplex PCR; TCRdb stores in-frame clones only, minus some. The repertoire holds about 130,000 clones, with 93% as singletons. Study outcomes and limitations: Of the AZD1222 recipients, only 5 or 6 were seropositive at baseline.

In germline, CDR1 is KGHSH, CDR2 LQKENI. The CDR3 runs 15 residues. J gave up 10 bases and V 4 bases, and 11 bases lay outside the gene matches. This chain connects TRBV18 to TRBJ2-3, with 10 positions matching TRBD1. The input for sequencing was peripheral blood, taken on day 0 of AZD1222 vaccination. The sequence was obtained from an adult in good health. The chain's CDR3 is CASSRSGTGEGAQYF. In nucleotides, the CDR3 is TGTGCCAGCTCACGGTCCGGGACAGGGGAAGGGGCGCAGTATTTT.